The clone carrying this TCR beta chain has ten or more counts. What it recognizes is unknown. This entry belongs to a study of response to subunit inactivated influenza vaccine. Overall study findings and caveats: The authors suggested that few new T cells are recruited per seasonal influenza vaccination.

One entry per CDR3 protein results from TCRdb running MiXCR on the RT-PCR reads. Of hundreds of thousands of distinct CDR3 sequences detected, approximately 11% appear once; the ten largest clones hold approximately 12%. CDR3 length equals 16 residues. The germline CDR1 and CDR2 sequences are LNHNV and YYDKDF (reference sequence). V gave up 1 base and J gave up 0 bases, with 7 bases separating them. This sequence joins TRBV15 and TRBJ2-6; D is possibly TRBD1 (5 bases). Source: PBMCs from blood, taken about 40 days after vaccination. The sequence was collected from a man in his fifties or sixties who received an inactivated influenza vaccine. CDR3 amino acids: CATSRVDNSGANVLTF. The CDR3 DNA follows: TGTGCCACCAGCAGAGTGGACAACTCTGGGGCCAACGTCCTGACTTTC.